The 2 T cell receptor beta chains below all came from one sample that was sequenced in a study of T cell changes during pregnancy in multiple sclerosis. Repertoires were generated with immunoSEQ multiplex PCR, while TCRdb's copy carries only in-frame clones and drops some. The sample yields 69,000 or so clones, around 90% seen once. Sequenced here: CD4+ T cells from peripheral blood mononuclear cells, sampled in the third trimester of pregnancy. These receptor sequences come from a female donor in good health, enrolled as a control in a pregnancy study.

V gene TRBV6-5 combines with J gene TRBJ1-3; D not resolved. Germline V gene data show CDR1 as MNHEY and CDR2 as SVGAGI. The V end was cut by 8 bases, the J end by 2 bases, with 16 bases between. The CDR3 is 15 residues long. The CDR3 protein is CASLTSSQAGNTIYF. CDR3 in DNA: TGTGCCAGCTTAACGTCGAGCCAGGCTGGAAACACCATATATTTT.

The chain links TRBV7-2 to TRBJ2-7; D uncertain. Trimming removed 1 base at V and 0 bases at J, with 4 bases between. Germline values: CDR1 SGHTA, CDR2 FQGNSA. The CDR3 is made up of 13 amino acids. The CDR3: CASSLGPSYEQYF. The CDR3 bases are TGTGCCAGCAGCTTAGGGCCCTCCTACGAGCAGTACTTC. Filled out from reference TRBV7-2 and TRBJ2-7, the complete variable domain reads GAGVSQSPSNKVTEKGKDVELRCDPISGHTALYWYRQSLGQGLEFLIYFQGNSAPDKSGLPSDRFSAERTGGSVSTLTIQRTQQEDSAVYLCASSLGPSYEQYFGPGTRLTVT.